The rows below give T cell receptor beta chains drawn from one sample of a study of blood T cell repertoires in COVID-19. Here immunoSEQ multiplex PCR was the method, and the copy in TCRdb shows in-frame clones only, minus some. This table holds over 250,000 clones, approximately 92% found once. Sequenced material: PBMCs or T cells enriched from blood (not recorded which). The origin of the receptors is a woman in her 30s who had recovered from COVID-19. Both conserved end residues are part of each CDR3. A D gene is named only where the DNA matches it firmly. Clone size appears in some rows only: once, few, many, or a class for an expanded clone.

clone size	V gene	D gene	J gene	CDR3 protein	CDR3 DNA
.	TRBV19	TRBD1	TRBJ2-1	CASSIWGQGSVNEQFF	TGTGCCAGTAGTATATGGGGACAGGGGTCGGTGAATGAGCAGTTCTTC
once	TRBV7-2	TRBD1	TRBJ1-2	CASSVQTGGLEGYTF	TGTGCCAGCAGCGTACAGACAGGGGGCTTAGAAGGCTACACCTTC
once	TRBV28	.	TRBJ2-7	CASSLRSPYEQYF	TGTGCCAGCAGTTTACGGAGCCCCTACGAGCAGTACTTC
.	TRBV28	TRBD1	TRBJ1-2	CASSPVGQGTFYGYTF	TGTGCCAGCAGTCCCGTGGGACAGGGGACCTTCTATGGCTACACCTTC
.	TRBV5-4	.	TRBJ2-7	CAYSPRTGSYEQYF	TGTGCTTATAGCCCCCGCACAGGGTCCTACGAGCAGTACTTC
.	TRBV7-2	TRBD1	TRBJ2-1	CASSLGQGTYNEQFF	TGTGCCAGCAGCTTAGGACAGGGGACCTACAATGAGCAGTTCTTC
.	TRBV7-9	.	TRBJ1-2	CASSSPGGVKGGYTF	TGTGCCAGCAGCTCCCCGGGGGGTGTGAAGGGTGGCTACACCTTC
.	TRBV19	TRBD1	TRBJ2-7	CASSNGQGSYEQYF	TGTGCCAGTAGTAACGGACAGGGCTCCTACGAGCAGTACTTC
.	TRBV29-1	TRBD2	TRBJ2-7	CSVAGRNYEQYF	TGCAGCGTAGCGGGAAGAAATTACGAGCAGTACTTC
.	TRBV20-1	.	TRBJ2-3	CSASYSSSTDTQYF	TGCAGTGCTAGTTACAGTTCTAGCACAGATACGCAGTATTTT
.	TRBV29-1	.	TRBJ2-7	CSVEDRSYEQYF	TGCAGCGTTGAAGACAGGTCCTACGAGCAGTACTTC
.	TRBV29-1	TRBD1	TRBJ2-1	CSVAPDRGFSGPFF	TGCAGCGTTGCCCCCGACAGGGGGTTTTCGGGGCCGTTCTTC
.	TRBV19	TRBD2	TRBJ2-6	CASRRGDQSSGANVLTF	TGTGCCAGTAGGCGGGGGGACCAAAGCTCTGGGGCCAACGTCCTGACTTTC
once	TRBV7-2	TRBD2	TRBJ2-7	CASSYQTSIGEQYF	TGTGCCAGCAGCTACCAGACTAGCATCGGCGAGCAGTACTTC
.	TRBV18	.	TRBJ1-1	CASSDTGNTEAFF	TGTGCCAGCTCAGATACAGGGAACACTGAAGCTTTCTTT
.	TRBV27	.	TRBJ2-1	CASSLTGEQFF	TGTGCCAGCAGTTTGACTGGGGAGCAGTTCTTC
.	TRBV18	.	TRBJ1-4	CASSSERGKLFF	TGTGCCAGCTCCTCGGAGAGAGGAAAACTGTTTTTT
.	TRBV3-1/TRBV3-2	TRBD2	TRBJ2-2	CASSHPGLAGTGELFF	TGTGCCAGCAGCCACCCGGGACTAGCCGGCACCGGGGAGCTGTTTTTT
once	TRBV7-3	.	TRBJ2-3	CASSLELRDTQYF	TGTGCCAGCAGCTTAGAGTTAAGAGATACGCAGTATTTT
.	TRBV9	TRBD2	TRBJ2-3	CASSRTLAGATDTQYF	TGTGCCAGCAGCCGTACACTAGCGGGGGCCACAGATACGCAGTATTTT
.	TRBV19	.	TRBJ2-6	CASSQQVLTGANVLTF	TGTGCCAGTAGCCAACAGGTATTGACTGGGGCCAACGTCCTGACTTTC
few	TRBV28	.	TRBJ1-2	CASSLPREGNYGYTF	TGTGCCAGCAGTTTACCGAGGGAAGGCAACTATGGCTACACCTTC
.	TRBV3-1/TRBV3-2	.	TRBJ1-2	CASSQDNVPDGYTF	TGTGCCAGCAGCCAAGATAATGTCCCCGATGGCTACACCTTC
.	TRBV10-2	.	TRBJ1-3	CASSLKSDTIYF	TGCGCCAGCTCTCTTAAGTCGGACACCATATATTTT
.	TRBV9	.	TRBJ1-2	CASSVGTANYGYTF	TGTGCCAGCAGCGTAGGGACAGCTAACTATGGCTACACCTTC
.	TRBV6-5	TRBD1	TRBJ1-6	CASSSGTGGNSPLHF	TGTGCCAGCAGTTCAGGGACAGGGGGCAATTCACCCCTCCACTTT
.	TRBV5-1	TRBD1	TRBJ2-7	CASSSTGKVYEQYF	TGCGCCAGCAGCTCGACAGGGAAGGTCTACGAGCAGTACTTC
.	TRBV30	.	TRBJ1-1	CAWSQQWNTEAFF	TGTGCCTGGAGCCAACAGTGGAACACTGAAGCTTTCTTT
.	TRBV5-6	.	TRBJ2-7	CASSGLREQYF	TGTGCCAGCAGTGGACTCCGGGAGCAGTACTTC
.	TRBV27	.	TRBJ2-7	CASSSPRETGSYEQYF	TGTGCCAGCAGTTCCCCGAGAGAGACAGGCTCCTACGAGCAGTACTTC
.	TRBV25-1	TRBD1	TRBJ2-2	CASSPGQTFNTGELFF	TGTGCCAGCAGTCCGGGACAGACCTTTAACACCGGGGAGCTGTTTTTT
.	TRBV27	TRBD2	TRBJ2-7	CASKSTSGRADEQYF	TGTGCCAGCAAATCCACTAGCGGGAGGGCCGACGAGCAGTACTTC
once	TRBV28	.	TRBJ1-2	CASSSGSRGYTF	TGTGCCAGCAGTTCAGGGTCTCGGGGCTACACCTTC
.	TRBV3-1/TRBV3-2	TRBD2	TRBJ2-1	CASNVAGGRAPTGNEQFF	TGTGCCAGCAACGTAGCGGGAGGGAGAGCTCCTACGGGCAATGAGCAGTTCTTC
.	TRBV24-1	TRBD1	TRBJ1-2	CATSDPTGGGYYGYTF	TGTGCCACCAGTGATCCCACAGGGGGCGGCTACTATGGCTACACCTTC
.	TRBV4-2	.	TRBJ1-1	CASSPYRVEDTEAFF	TGTGCCAGCAGCCCGTACAGGGTCGAGGACACTGAAGCTTTCTTT
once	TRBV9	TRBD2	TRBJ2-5	CASSPGTSGHDIQETQYF	TGTGCCAGCAGCCCTGGGACTAGCGGGCATGATATCCAAGAGACCCAGTACTTC
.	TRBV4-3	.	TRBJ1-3	CASSQDGLGTLGNTIYF	TGCGCCAGCAGCCAAGATGGGCTGGGGACATTAGGAAACACCATATATTTT
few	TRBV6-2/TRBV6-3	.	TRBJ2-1	CASSYSGEKYNEQFF	TGTGCCAGCAGTTACTCAGGAGAGAAATACAATGAGCAGTTCTTC
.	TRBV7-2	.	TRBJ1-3	CASSRQFSGNTIYF	TGTGCCAGCAGCAGACAGTTCTCTGGAAACACCATATATTTT
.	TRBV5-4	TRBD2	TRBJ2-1	CASSSSGRGYNEQFF	TGTGCCAGCAGCTCAAGTGGGAGGGGCTACAATGAGCAGTTCTTC